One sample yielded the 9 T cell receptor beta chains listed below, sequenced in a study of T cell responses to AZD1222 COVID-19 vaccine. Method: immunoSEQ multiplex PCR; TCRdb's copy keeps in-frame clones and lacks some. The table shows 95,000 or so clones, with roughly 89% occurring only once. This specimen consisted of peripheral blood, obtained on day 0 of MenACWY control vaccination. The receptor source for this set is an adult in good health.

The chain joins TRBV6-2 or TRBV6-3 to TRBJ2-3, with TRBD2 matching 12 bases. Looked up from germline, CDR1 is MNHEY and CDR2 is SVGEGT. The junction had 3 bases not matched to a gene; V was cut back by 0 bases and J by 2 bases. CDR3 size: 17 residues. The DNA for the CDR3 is TGTGCCAGCAGTTACTCATCTAGCGGGGGGGCCACAGATACGCAGTATTTT. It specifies CASSYSSSGGATDTQYF.

The CDR3 reads CASSLGVGHNEQFF. CDR3 bases: TGTGCCAGCAGCTTAGGTGTAGGCCACAATGAGCAGTTCTTC. V gene TRBV7-9 combines with J gene TRBJ2-1; D gene unclear. CDR1 is SEHNR and CDR2 is FQNEAQ in the germline V gene (reference sequence). Trimming shortened V by 1 base and J by 5 bases, and 9 bases separated the two germline ends. The CDR3 is 14 amino acids. Complete variable domain (other parts from reference TRBV7-9 and TRBJ2-1): DTGVSQNPRHKITKRGQNVTFRCDPISEHNRLYWYRQTLGQGPEFLTYFQNEAQLEKSRLLSDRFSAERPKGSFSTLEIQRTEQGDSAMYLCASSLGVGHNEQFFGPGTRLTVL.

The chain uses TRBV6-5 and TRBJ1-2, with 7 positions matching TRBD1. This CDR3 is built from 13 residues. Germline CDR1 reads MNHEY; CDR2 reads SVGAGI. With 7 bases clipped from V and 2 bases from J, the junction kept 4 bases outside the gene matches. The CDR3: CASTSTGNYGYTF. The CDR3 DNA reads TGTGCCAGCACCTCGACAGGGAACTATGGCTACACCTTC.

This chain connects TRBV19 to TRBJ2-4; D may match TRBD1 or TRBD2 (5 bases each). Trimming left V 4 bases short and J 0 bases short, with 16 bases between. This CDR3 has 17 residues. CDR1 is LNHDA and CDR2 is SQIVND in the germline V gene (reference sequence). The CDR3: CASSTIRDEIAKNIQYF. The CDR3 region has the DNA TGTGCCAGTAGTACTATCCGGGACGAAATAGCCAAAAACATTCAGTACTTC.

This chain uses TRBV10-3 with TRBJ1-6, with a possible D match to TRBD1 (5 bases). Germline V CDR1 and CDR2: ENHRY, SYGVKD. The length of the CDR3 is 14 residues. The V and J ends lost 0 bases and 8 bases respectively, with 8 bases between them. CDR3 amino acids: CAISESGDYSPLHF. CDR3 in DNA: TGTGCCATCAGTGAGTCGGGGGATTATTCACCCCTCCACTTT.

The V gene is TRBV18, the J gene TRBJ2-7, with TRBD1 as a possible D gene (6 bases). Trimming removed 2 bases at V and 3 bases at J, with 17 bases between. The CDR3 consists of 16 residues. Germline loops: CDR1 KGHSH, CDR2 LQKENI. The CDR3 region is CASSPSSIQGFYEQYF. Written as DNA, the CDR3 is TGTGCCAGCTCACCATCAAGTATACAGGGATTCTACGAGCAGTACTTC.

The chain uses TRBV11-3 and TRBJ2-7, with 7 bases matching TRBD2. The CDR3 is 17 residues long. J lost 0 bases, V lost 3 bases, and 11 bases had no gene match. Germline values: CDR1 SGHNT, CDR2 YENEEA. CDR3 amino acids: CASSFFPGLGRSYEQYF. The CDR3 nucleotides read TGTGCCAGCAGCTTTTTCCCCGGACTAGGACGCTCCTACGAGCAGTACTTC.

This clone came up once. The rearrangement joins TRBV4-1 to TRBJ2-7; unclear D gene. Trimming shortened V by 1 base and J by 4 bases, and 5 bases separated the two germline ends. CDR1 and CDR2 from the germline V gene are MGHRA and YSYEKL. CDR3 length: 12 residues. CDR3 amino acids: CASSQAPYEQYF. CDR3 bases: TGCGCCAGCAGCCAAGCCCCTTACGAGCAGTACTTC.

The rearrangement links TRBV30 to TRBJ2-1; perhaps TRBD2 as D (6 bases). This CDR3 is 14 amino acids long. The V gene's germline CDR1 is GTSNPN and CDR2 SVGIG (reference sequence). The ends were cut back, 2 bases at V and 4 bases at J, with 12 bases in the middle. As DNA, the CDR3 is TGTGCCTGGAGTATGGGGGGTTGGTACAATGAGCAGTTCTTC. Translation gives CAWSMGGWYNEQFF.